This T cell receptor beta chain was profiled in a study of blood T cell repertoires in COVID-19. This CDR3 has 14 amino acids. Germline V gene data show CDR1 as SGHNT and CDR2 as YYREEE (reference sequence). V was clipped by 4 bases and J by 2 bases; unmatched bases: 6. The authors' processing: By means of reference gene primer amplification, nucleated cell counts were estimated. This table comes from immunoSEQ multiplex PCR, and its TCRdb copy is limited to in-frame clones, with some not included. The DNA gave D and trimming, while V, J and clone size come from that table. The sample lists roughly 150,000 clones; 70% to 80% were seen once.

Sample: peripheral blood. This TCR came from a woman aged 60 to 75 with COVID-19, enrolled during active disease. V and J are TRBV5-4 and TRBJ2-7; 7 nucleotides align to TRBD1. The CDR3 DNA follows: TGTGCCAGCAGCCCACGACAGGGAGCCTACGAGCAGTACTTC. Translated: CASSPRQGAYEQYF.